This is a list of T cell receptor beta chains from one sample in a study of early T cells in non-severe SARS-CoV-2 infection. TCRdb analysed the 5' RACE reads with MiXCR anew, one entry per CDR3 protein. The sample has some 70,000 distinct CDR3 sequences, 9.5% seen once. Sequenced sample: whole blood. These receptor sequences come from an adult who was a healthcare worker with PCR-confirmed SARS-CoV-2 infection or an uninfected control (not recorded which). Each CDR3 is given with its conserved first and last residue. D genes are given only for firm matches. Some rows mark clone size as missing; the rest say once, few, many or name a class of expanded clone.

V: TRBV20-1
size: .
D: .
length: 14
J: TRBJ2-1
CDR3: CSAREHRGHNEQFF
DNA: TGCAGTGCTAGAGAGCATCGCGGCCACAATGAGCAGTTCTTC

V: TRBV7-9
size: .
D: .
length: 13
J: TRBJ1-3
CDR3: CASSVDSENTIYF
DNA: TGTGCCAGCAGCGTAGACTCTGAAAACACCATATATTTT

V: TRBV6-6
size: .
D: .
length: 13
J: TRBJ2-1
CDR3: CASSLGWTARPFF
DNA: TGTGCCAGCAGCCTTGGTTGGACTGCCCGGCCGTTCTTC

V: TRBV20-1
size: medium-sized
D: TRBD2
length: 15
J: TRBJ2-1
CDR3: CSAGEGTSDYNEQFF
DNA: TGCAGTGCTGGCGAAGGGACTAGCGATTACAATGAGCAGTTCTTC

V: TRBV12-3/TRBV12-4
size: .
D: TRBD1
length: 15
J: TRBJ2-7
CDR3: CASSPRDSSSYEQYF
DNA: TGTGCCAGCAGTCCCCGGGACAGCAGCTCCTACGAGCAGTACTTC

V: TRBV9
size: many
D: TRBD1
length: 16
J: TRBJ2-2
CDR3: CASSERTGVGTGELFF
DNA: TGTGCCAGCAGCGAGCGGACAGGCGTGGGCACCGGGGAGCTGTTTTTT

V: TRBV5-1
size: .
D: TRBD2
length: 17
J: TRBJ2-3
CDR3: CASSLRLAGVDGDTQYF
DNA: TGCGCCAGCAGCTTGCGACTAGCGGGAGTAGATGGAGATACGCAGTATTTT

V: TRBV11-3
size: many
D: .
length: 13
J: TRBJ2-1
CDR3: CASSFSWSNEQFF
DNA: TGTGCCAGCAGCTTTAGTTGGAGTAATGAGCAGTTCTTC

V: TRBV2
size: .
D: .
length: 14
J: TRBJ2-5
CDR3: CASSQGAVQETQYF
DNA: TGTGCCAGCAGTCAGGGAGCGGTACAAGAGACCCAGTACTTC

V: TRBV11-2
size: many
D: TRBD2
length: 14
J: TRBJ2-3
CDR3: CASSFSGVGDTQYF
DNA: TGTGCCAGCAGCTTTAGCGGGGTTGGGGATACGCAGTATTTT

V: TRBV7-9
size: .
D: TRBD1
length: 17
J: TRBJ1-3
CDR3: CASSHYWDRLSGNTIYF
DNA: TGTGCCAGCAGCCATTATTGGGACAGACTCTCTGGAAACACCATATATTTT

V: TRBV15
size: few
D: TRBD1
length: 14
J: TRBJ2-7
CDR3: CATSREGQGYEQYF
DNA: TGTGCCACCAGCAGAGAGGGACAGGGTTACGAGCAGTACTTC

V: TRBV11-2
size: many
D: .
length: 16
J: TRBJ1-6
CDR3: CASSQILLGWDSPLHF
DNA: TGTGCCAGCAGCCAAATACTGTTGGGTTGGGATTCACCCCTCCACTTT

V: TRBV20-1
size: .
D: .
length: 12
J: TRBJ2-7
CDR3: CSAGVLAGEQYF
DNA: TGCAGTGCTGGGGTCCTGGCGGGCGAGCAGTACTTC

V: TRBV7-2
size: few
D: TRBD1
length: 14
J: TRBJ2-7
CDR3: CASSYSGQGDEQYF
DNA: TGTGCCAGCAGCTACTCGGGACAGGGCGACGAGCAGTACTTC

V: TRBV20-1
size: .
D: .
length: 16
J: TRBJ2-1
CDR3: CSARDVYGTLLNEQFF
DNA: TGCAGTGCTAGAGATGTGTATGGGACACTGCTTAATGAGCAGTTCTTC

V: TRBV20-1
size: few
D: TRBD2
length: 16
J: TRBJ2-1
CDR3: CSASVPSGGSYNEQFF
DNA: TGCAGTGCTAGTGTGCCTAGCGGGGGGTCCTACAATGAGCAGTTCTTC

V: TRBV2
size: .
D: .
length: 12
J: TRBJ2-3
CDR3: CASSEETDTQYF
DNA: TGTGCCAGCAGTGAGGAGACAGATACGCAGTATTTT

V: TRBV10-1
size: many
D: .
length: 13
J: TRBJ1-1
CDR3: CASSETRDTEAFF
DNA: TGCGCCAGCAGTGAAACCAGGGACACTGAAGCTTTCTTT

V: TRBV18
size: many
D: .
length: 13
J: TRBJ1-5
CDR3: CASRDEGNQPQHF
DNA: TGTGCCAGCCGGGACGAAGGCAATCAGCCCCAGCATTTT

V: TRBV7-3
size: .
D: TRBD1
length: 14
J: TRBJ2-1
CDR3: CASSWGQGSNEQFF
DNA: TGTGCCAGCAGCTGGGGACAGGGTAGCAATGAGCAGTTCTTC

V: TRBV5-1
size: few
D: .
length: 13
J: TRBJ2-7
CDR3: CASSPGSPYEQYF
DNA: TGCGCCAGCAGCCCCGGATCTCCCTACGAGCAGTACTTC

V: TRBV7-8
size: many
D: .
length: 15
J: TRBJ1-5
CDR3: CASSLAHGGGQPQHF
DNA: TGTGCCAGCAGCTTAGCGCACGGGGGCGGACAGCCCCAGCATTTT

V: TRBV27
size: many
D: TRBD1
length: 15
J: TRBJ2-1
CDR3: CASSLSWDRANEQFF
DNA: TGTGCCAGCAGTTTATCATGGGACAGGGCCAATGAGCAGTTCTTC

V: TRBV20-1
size: many
D: .
length: 12
J: TRBJ2-7
CDR3: CSAYPAGGRLYF
DNA: TGCAGTGCTTACCCTGCTGGTGGGAGGTTGTACTTC

V: TRBV29-1
size: many
D: TRBD1
length: 14
J: TRBJ1-2
CDR3: CSAPVREGADGYTF
DNA: TGCAGCGCTCCCGTACGTGAGGGGGCGGATGGCTACACCTTC

V: TRBV18
size: many
D: TRBD2
length: 15
J: TRBJ2-1
CDR3: CASSPSSGGPGEQFF
DNA: TGTGCCAGCTCACCGAGCAGCGGGGGGCCCGGTGAGCAGTTCTTC

V: TRBV27
size: many
D: TRBD1
length: 13
J: TRBJ1-2
CDR3: CASSLRQGYGYTF
DNA: TGTGCCAGCAGTTTACGACAGGGCTATGGCTACACCTTC

V: TRBV4-3
size: .
D: TRBD2
length: 17
J: TRBJ2-1
CDR3: CASSQDRLAGVYNEQFF
DNA: TGCGCCAGCAGCCAAGACCGACTAGCGGGAGTTTACAATGAGCAGTTCTTC

V: TRBV4-2
size: few
D: .
length: 15
J: TRBJ1-2
CDR3: CASSQEMRVNYGYTF
DNA: TGTGCCAGCAGCCAAGAGATGCGCGTTAACTATGGCTACACCTTC

V: TRBV9
size: few
D: TRBD1
length: 15
J: TRBJ2-7
CDR3: CASSVGQGIYYEQYF
DNA: TGTGCCAGCAGCGTCGGACAGGGAATCTATTACGAGCAGTACTTC

V: TRBV13
size: many
D: .
length: 17
J: TRBJ2-5
CDR3: CASSDTSLASAQETQYF
DNA: TGTGCCAGCAGCGACACGTCGCTGGCTAGCGCGCAAGAGACCCAGTACTTC

V: TRBV11-2
size: many
D: .
length: 16
J: TRBJ1-2
CDR3: CASSSGLGAALYGYTF
DNA: TGTGCCAGCAGCTCCGGACTTGGGGCTGCCCTCTATGGCTACACCTTC

V: TRBV29-1
size: few
D: .
length: 11
J: TRBJ1-1
CDR3: CSGIIVAEAFF
DNA: TGCAGCGGGATAATTGTCGCTGAAGCTTTCTTT

V: TRBV5-1
size: many
D: .
length: 15
J: TRBJ2-2
CDR3: CASSLGSMRTGELFF
DNA: TGCGCCAGCAGCCTAGGGTCCATGCGCACCGGGGAGCTGTTTTTT

V: TRBV4-1
size: many
D: .
length: 19
J: TRBJ2-3
CDR3: CASSQESSTRQRGTDTQYF
DNA: TGCGCCAGCAGCCAAGAATCGAGTACACGACAGAGGGGCACAGATACGCAGTATTTT

V: TRBV11-2
size: .
D: TRBD1
length: 15
J: TRBJ2-1
CDR3: CASSKRDREYNEQFF
DNA: TGTGCCAGCAGCAAACGGGACAGGGAGTACAATGAGCAGTTCTTC